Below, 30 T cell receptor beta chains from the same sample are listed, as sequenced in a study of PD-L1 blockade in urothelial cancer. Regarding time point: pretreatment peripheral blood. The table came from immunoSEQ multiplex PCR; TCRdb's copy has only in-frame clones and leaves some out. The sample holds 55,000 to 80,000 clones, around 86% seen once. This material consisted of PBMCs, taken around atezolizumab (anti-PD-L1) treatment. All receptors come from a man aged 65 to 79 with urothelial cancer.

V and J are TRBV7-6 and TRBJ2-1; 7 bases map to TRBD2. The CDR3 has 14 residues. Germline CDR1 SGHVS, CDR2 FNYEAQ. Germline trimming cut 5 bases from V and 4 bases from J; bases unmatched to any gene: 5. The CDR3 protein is CASSRLAPYNEQFF. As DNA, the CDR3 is TGTGCCAGCAGCCGACTAGCTCCGTACAATGAGCAGTTCTTC. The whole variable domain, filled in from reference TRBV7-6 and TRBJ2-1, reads GAGVSQSPRYKVTKRGQDVALRCDPISGHVSLYWYRQALGQGPEFLTYFNYEAQQDKSGLPNDRFSAERPEGSISTLTIQRTEQRDSAMYRCASSRLAPYNEQFFGPGTRLTVL.

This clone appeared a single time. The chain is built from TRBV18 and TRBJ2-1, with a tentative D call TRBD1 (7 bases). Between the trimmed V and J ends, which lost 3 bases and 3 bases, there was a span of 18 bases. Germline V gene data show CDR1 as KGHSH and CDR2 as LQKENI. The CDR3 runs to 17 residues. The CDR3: CASSPTSVGDSYNEQFF. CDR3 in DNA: TGTGCCAGCTCACCGACTAGTGTGGGGGACAGCTACAATGAGCAGTTCTTC.

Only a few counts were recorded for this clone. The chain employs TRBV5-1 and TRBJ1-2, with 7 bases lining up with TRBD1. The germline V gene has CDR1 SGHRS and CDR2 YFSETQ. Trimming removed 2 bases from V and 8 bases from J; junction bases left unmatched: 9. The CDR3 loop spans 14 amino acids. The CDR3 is CASSFAQGTWGYTF. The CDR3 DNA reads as TGCGCCAGCAGCTTTGCACAGGGGACGTGGGGCTACACCTTC.

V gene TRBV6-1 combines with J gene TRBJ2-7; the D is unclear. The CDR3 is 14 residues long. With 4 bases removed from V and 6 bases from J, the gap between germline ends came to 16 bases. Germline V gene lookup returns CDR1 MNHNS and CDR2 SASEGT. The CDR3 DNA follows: TGTGCCAGCAGTGGGTTCGACTTTCTTCTCGAGCAGTACTTC. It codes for CASSGFDFLLEQYF.

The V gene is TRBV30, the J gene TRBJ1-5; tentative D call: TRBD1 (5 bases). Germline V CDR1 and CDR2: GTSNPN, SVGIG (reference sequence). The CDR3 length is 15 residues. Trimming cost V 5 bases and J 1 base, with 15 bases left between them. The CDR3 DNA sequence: TGTGCCTGGGGTCAGGGAATCGGCAGCAATCAGCCCCAGCATTTT. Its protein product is CAWGQGIGSNQPQHF. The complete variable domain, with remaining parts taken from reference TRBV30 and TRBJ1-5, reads SQTIHQWPATLVQPVGSPLSLECTVEGTSNPNLYWYRQAAGRGLQLLFYSVGIGQISSEVPQNLSASRPQDRQFILSSKKLLLSDSGFYLCAWGQGIGSNQPQHFGDGTRLSIL.

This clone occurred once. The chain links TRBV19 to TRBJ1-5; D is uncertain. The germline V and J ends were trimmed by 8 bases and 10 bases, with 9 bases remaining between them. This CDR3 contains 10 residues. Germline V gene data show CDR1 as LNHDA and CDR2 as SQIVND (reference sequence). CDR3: CASGHDPQHF. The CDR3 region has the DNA TGTGCCAGTGGGCATGACCCCCAGCATTTT.

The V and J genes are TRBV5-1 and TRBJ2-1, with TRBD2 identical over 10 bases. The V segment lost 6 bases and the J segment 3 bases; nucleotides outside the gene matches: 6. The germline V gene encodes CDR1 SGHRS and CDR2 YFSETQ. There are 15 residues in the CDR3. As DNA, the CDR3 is TGCGCCAGCACCCTGGTAGCGGGAGGCTACAATGAGCAGTTCTTC. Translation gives CASTLVAGGYNEQFF. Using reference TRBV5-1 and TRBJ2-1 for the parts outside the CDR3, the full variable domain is KAGVTQTPRYLIKTRGQQVTLSCSPISGHRSVSWYQQTPGQGLQFLFEYFSETQRNKGNFPGRFSGRQFSNSRSEMNVSTLELGDSALYLCASTLVAGGYNEQFFGPGTRLTVL.

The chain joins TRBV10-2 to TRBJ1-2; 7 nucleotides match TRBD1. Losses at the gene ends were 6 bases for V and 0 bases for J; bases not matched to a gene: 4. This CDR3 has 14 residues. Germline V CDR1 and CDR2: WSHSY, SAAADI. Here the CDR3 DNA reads TGCGCCAGCAGGGAGACAGGGTCTAACTATGGCTACACCTTC. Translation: CASRETGSNYGYTF.

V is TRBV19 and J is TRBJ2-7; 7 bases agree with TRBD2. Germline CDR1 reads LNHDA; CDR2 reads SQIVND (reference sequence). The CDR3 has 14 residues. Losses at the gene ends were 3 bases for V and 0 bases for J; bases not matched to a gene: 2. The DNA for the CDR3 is TGTGCCAGTAGTATCGGCGGGAGCTCCTACGAGCAGTACTTC. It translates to CASSIGGSSYEQYF.

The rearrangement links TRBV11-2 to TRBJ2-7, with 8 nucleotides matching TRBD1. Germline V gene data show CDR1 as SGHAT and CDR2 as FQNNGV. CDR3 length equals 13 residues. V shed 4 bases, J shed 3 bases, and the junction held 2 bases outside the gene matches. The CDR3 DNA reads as TGTGCCAGCAGCTCGACAGGGGTCTACGAGCAGTACTTC. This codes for CASSSTGVYEQYF.

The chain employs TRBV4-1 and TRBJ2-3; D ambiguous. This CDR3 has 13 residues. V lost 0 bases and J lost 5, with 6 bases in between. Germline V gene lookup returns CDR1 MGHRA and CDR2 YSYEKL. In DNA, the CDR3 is TGCGCCAGCAGCCAAGAGGCGGTAGATACGCAGTATTTT. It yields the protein CASSQEAVDTQYF.

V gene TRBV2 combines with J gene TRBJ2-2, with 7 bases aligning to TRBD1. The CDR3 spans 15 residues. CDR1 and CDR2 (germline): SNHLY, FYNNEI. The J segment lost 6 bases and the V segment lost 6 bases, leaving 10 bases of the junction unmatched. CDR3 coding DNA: TGTGCCAGCAGAGGGACAGTGAATTTGTCCGGGGAGCTGTTTTTT. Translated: CASRGTVNLSGELFF.

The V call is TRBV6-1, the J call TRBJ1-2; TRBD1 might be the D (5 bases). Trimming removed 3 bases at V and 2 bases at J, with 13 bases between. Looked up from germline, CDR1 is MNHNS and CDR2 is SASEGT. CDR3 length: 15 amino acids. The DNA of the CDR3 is TGTGCCAGCAGTGACCCCAGGGCAGTGAACTATGGCTACACCTTC. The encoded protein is CASSDPRAVNYGYTF.

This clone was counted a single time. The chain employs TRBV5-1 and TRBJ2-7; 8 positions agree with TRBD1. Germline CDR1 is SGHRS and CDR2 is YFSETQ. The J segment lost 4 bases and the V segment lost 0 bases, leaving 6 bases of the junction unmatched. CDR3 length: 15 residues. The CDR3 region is CASSLEGTGEYEQYF. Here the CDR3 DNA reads TGCGCCAGCAGCTTGGAAGGGACAGGCGAGTACGAGCAGTACTTC.

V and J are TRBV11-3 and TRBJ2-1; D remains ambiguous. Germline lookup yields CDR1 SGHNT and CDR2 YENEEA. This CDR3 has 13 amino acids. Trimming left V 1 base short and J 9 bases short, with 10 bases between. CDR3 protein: CASSLVSRGEQFF. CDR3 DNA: TGTGCCAGCAGCTTAGTTTCCCGCGGTGAGCAGTTCTTC.

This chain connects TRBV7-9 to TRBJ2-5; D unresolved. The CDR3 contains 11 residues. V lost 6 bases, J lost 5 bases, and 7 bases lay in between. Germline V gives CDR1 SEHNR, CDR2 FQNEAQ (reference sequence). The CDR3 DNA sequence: TGTGCCAGCAGACAGACGGAGACCCAGTACTTC. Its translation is CASRQTETQYF.

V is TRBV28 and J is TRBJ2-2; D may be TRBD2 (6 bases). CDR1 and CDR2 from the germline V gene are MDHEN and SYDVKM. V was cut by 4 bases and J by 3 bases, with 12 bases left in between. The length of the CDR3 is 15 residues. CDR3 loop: CASSSGEDHTGELFF. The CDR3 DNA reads TGTGCCAGCAGTTCCGGGGAGGACCACACCGGGGAGCTGTTTTTT. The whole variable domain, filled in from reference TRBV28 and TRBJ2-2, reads DVKVTQSSRYLVKRTGEKVFLECVQDMDHENMFWYRQDPGLGLRLIYFSYDVKMKEKGDIPEGYSVSREKKERFSLILESASTNQTSMYLCASSSGEDHTGELFFGEGSRLTVL.

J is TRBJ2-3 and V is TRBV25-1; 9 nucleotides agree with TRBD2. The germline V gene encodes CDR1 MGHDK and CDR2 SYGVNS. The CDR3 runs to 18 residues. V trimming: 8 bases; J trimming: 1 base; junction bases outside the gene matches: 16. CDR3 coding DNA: TGTGCCAGCTGCCCCCTAGCGGGACCAGGGAGTGGCACAGATACGCAGTATTTT. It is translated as CASCPLAGPGSGTDTQYF. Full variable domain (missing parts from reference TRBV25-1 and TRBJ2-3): EADIYQTPRYLVIGTGKKITLECSQTMGHDKMYWYQQDPGMELHLIHYSYGVNSTEKGDLSSESTVSRIRTEHFPLTLESARPSHTSQYLCASCPLAGPGSGTDTQYFGPGTRLTVL.

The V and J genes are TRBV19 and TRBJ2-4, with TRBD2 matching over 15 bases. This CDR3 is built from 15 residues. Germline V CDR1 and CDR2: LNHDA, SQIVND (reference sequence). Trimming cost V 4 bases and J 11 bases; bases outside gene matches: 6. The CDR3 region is CASSTRTSGRAFQYF. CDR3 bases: TGTGCCAGTAGTACCCGGACTAGCGGGAGGGCCTTTCAGTACTTC.

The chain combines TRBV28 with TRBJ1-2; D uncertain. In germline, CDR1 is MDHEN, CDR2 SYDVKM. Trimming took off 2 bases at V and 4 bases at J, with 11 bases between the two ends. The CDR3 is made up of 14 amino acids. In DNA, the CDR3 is TGTGCCAGCAGTTTACCTGGGAGCGTCTATGGCTACACCTTC. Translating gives CASSLPGSVYGYTF.

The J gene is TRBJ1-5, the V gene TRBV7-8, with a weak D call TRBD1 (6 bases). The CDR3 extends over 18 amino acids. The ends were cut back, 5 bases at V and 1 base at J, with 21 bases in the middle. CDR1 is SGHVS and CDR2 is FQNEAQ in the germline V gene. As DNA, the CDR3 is TGTGCCAGCAGCCCCGATTTTGGGGGACATCGGAGCAATCAGCCCCAGCATTTT. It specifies CASSPDFGGHRSNQPQHF.

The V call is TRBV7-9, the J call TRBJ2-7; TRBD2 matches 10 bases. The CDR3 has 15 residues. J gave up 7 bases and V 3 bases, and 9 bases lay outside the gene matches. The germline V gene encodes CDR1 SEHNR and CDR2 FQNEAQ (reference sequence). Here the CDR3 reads CASSLLAGVGEEQYF. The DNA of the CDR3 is TGTGCCAGCAGCTTGCTAGCGGGAGTTGGAGAAGAGCAGTACTTC.

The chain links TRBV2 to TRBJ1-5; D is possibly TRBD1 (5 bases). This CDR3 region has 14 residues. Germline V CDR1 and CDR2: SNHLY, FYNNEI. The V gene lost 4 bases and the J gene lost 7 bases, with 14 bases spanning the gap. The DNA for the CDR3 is TGTGCCAGCAGTGTGGCAGGGAGGGAGCAGCCCCAGCATTTT. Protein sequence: CASSVAGREQPQHF.

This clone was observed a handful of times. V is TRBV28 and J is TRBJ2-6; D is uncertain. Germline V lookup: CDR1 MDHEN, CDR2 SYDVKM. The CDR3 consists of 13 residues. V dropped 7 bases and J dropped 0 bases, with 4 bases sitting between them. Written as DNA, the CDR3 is TGTGCCAGCATAAACTCTGGGGCCAACGTCCTGACTTTC. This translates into CASINSGANVLTF. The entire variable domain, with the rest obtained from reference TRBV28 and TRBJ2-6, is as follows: DVKVTQSSRYLVKRTGEKVFLECVQDMDHENMFWYRQDPGLGLRLIYFSYDVKMKEKGDIPEGYSVSREKKERFSLILESASTNQTSMYLCASINSGANVLTFGAGSRLTVL.

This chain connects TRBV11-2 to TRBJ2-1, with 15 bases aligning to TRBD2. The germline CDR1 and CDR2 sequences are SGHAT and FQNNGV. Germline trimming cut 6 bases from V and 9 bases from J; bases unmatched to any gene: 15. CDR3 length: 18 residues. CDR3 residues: CASSRGLAGGPGAGEQFF. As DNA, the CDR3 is TGTGCCAGCAGTCGTGGACTAGCGGGAGGGCCCGGGGCGGGTGAGCAGTTCTTC.

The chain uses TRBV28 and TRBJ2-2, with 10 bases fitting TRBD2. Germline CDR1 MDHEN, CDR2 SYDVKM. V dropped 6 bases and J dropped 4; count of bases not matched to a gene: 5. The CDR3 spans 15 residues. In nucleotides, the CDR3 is TGTGCCAGCAGACCAGCGGGAGGGGGCACCGGGGAGCTGTTTTTT. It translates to CASRPAGGGTGELFF.

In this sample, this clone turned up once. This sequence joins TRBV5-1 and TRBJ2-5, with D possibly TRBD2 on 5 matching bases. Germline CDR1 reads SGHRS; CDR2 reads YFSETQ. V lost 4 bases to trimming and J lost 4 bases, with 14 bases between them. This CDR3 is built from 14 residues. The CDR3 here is CASSLNGGRETQYF. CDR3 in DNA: TGCGCCAGCAGCCTTAATGGCGGGCGAGAGACCCAGTACTTC.

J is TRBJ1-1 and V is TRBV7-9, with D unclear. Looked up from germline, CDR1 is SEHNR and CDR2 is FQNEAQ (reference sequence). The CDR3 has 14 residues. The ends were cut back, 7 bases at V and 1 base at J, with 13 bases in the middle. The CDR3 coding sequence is TGTGCCAGCATCCACAAAAGTGAGAACACTGAAGCTTTCTTT. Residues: CASIHKSENTEAFF. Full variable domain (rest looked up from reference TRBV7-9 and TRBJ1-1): DTGVSQNPRHKITKRGQNVTFRCDPISEHNRLYWYRQTLGQGPEFLTYFQNEAQLEKSRLLSDRFSAERPKGSFSTLEIQRTEQGDSAMYLCASIHKSENTEAFFGQGTRLTVV.

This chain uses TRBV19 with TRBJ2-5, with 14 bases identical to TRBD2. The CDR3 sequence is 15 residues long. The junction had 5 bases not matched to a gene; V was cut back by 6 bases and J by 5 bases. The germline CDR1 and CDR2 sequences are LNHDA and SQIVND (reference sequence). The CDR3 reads CASSPGLAGVETQYF. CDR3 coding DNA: TGTGCCAGTAGCCCGGGACTAGCGGGAGTGGAGACCCAGTACTTC. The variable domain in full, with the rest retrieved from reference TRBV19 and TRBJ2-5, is DGGITQSPKYLFRKEGQNVTLSCEQNLNHDAMYWYRQDPGQGLRLIYYSQIVNDFQKGDIAEGYSVSREKKESFPLTVTSAQKNPTAFYLCASSPGLAGVETQYFGPGTRLLVL.

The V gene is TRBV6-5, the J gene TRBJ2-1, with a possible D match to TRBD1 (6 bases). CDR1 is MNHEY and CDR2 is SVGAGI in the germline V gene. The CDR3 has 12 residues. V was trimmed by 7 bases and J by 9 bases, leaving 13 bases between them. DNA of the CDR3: TGTGCCAGCAACACAGGGTTCGGTGAGCAGTTCTTC. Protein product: CASNTGFGEQFF.